This TCR beta chain was sequenced for a study of human T cells and chemical hapten exposure. The V gene's germline CDR1 is LGHNA and CDR2 YNFKEQ. The CDR3 is 16 residues long. The germline V and J ends were trimmed by 0 bases and 0 bases, with 11 bases remaining between them. MiXCR, run by TCRdb on the RACE reads, gives a single entry per CDR3 protein. The top ten hold 2% to 2.5% of the sample, which has approximately 89,000 distinct CDR3 sequences, more than 8.5% seen once. Time point defined: patch test 2, 6 weeks after DPC sensitization. The treatment denotes: therapeutic diphenylcyclopropenone sensitization with weekly scalp DPC.

The sample in question was whole blood, obtained in connection with sensitization to the hapten diphenylcyclopropenone (DPC). The chain has TRBV4-2 and TRBJ1-2; D is possibly TRBD1 (5 bases). The receptor comes from a woman under 40 with alopecia areata. Some clones in this sample may be carry-over from other donors' samples. The CDR3 reads CASSQDRQGANYGYTF. The CDR3 DNA reads as TGTGCCAGCAGCCAAGATCGCCAGGGTGCTAACTATGGCTACACCTTC.